One sample yielded the 24 T cell receptor beta chains listed below, sequenced in a study of human T cells and chemical hapten exposure. TCRdb re-called the RACE reads with MiXCR, one entry per CDR3 protein. The sample lists 150,000 to 200,000 distinct CDR3 sequences, around 30% occurring once. Documented time point: pre-sensitization, week 0. Treatment here: therapeutic diphenylcyclopropenone sensitization with weekly scalp DPC. The source was whole blood, collected in connection with sensitization to the hapten diphenylcyclopropenone (DPC). These receptors all stem from a woman aged 30 to 39 with alopecia areata. Some clones in this sample may be carry-over from other donors' samples.

In this sample, this clonotype turned up a few times. This chain connects TRBV29-1 to TRBJ2-7, with 8 bases aligning to TRBD2. From germline, CDR1 is SQVTM and CDR2 ANQGSEA. CDR3 size: 11 residues. J was trimmed by 6 bases and V by 7 bases; bases with no gene match: 5. CDR3 DNA sequence: TGCAGCGCTAGAGCGGGGGCCGAGCAGTACTTC. Its translation is CSARAGAEQYF.

Details on this clonotype: Given the absence of the conserved phenylalanine or tryptophan at the CDR3 end, a read error is likely. The chain joins TRBV7-8 to TRBJ2-1; 9 nucleotides line up with TRBD1. Trimming cost V 1 base and J 6 bases; bases outside gene matches: 4. Per germline, CDR1 SGHVS and CDR2 FQNEAQ. CDR3 size: 15 residues. DNA for the CDR3: TGTGCCAGCAGCTTAGGAACAGGGGGCTTCAATGAGCAGTTCTAC. Its translation is CASSLGTGGFNEQFY.

The chain couples TRBV4-3 to TRBJ2-5; TRBD1 matches 9 bases. CDR1 LGHNA and CDR2 YSLEER come from the germline V gene. J was trimmed by 2 bases and V by 1 base; bases with no gene match: 5. The CDR3 runs to 16 residues. The CDR3 bases are TGCGCCAGCAGCCAAGTTGCCGGGACAGGGCAAGAGACCCAGTACTTC. It codes for CASSQVAGTGQETQYF.

This clonotype occurred a few times. The V and J genes are TRBV29-1 and TRBJ1-2; D perhaps matches TRBD1 (5 bases). With 7 bases removed from V and 4 bases from J, the gap between germline ends came to 10 bases. Germline V gene lookup returns CDR1 SQVTM and CDR2 ANQGSEA. This CDR3 region has 11 residues. CDR3 protein: CSADSFYGYTF. CDR3 in DNA: TGCAGCGCTGACAGCTTCTATGGCTACACCTTC.

This rearrangement joins TRBV6-6 to TRBJ1-1; unclear D gene. The length of the CDR3 is 14 residues. Per germline, CDR1 MNHNY and CDR2 SVGAGI (reference sequence). V gave up 7 bases and J gave up 5 bases, with 17 bases separating them. CDR3 DNA: TGTGCCAGCACCCTCGGCGTACAACGGACTGAAGCTTTCTTT. The encoded protein is CASTLGVQRTEAFF.

The V gene is TRBV18, the J gene TRBJ1-6, with 10 bases matching TRBD1. The J segment lost 7 bases and the V segment lost 3 bases, leaving 3 bases of the junction unmatched. This CDR3 has 15 residues. In germline, CDR1 is KGHSH, CDR2 LQKENI. The CDR3 DNA follows: TGTGCCAGCTCACCCGCGACAGGGGGCAATTCACCCCTCCACTTT. Its translation is CASSPATGGNSPLHF.

This clonotype was seen only a few times. This sequence joins TRBV27 and TRBJ2-2, with D maybe TRBD2 (5 bases). There are 15 residues in the CDR3. In germline, CDR1 is MNHEY, CDR2 SMNVEV (reference sequence). V was clipped by 3 bases and J by 4 bases, with 12 bases between them. CDR3 bases: TGTGCCAGCAGTTTGAGAGGGATCCGCACCGGGGAGCTGTTTTTT. Residues: CASSLRGIRTGELFF.

The CDR3 DNA is TGTGCCAGCAGTTCAATCGAGAGCTCCTACAATGAGCAGTTCTTC. It codes for CASSSIESSYNEQFF. The chain is built from TRBV27 and TRBJ2-1; D not resolved. V lost 4 bases and J lost 0, with 10 bases in between. The CDR3 spans 15 residues. Germline lookup yields CDR1 MNHEY and CDR2 SMNVEV (reference sequence).

This clonotype was detected a few times. V is TRBV28 and J is TRBJ1-5, with D hard to call. CDR1 and CDR2 (germline): MDHEN, SYDVKM. The length of the CDR3 is 14 residues. Trimming took off 4 bases at V and 10 bases at J, with 17 bases between the two ends. The CDR3 sequence: CASSSTIRGYPQHF. CDR3 in DNA: TGTGCCAGCAGTTCAACAATCCGAGGTTATCCCCAGCATTTT.

The chain combines TRBV29-1 with TRBJ2-7; TRBD1 is a possible D gene (5 bases). This CDR3 region has 14 residues. Germline lookup yields CDR1 SQVTM and CDR2 ANQGSEA. V was pared by 2 bases and J by 1 base, with 12 bases between. Here the CDR3 DNA reads TGCAGCGTTGAATTATCGACAGAATCCTACGAGCAGTACTTC. Translating gives CSVELSTESYEQYF.

The CDR3 DNA reads as TGCAGTGTCGGGGACTACGAGCAGTACTTC. It is translated as CSVGDYEQYF. The chain couples TRBV20-1 to TRBJ2-7; a possible D gene is TRBD2 (5 bases). CDR3 length: 10 residues. V was pared by 7 bases and J by 3 bases, with 7 bases between. The germline V gene encodes CDR1 DFQATT and CDR2 SNEGSKA (reference sequence).

The chain joins TRBV6-5 to TRBJ1-2; D possibly corresponds to TRBD1 (5 bases). CDR3 length equals 13 residues. In germline, CDR1 is MNHEY, CDR2 SVGAGI. With 4 bases removed from V and 8 bases from J, the gap between germline ends came to 14 bases. The CDR3 sequence: CASSFTQGSGYTF. CDR3 coding DNA: TGTGCCAGCAGTTTTACTCAGGGTTCCGGCTACACCTTC.

The chain is built from TRBV7-9 and TRBJ1-2; 9 bases line up with TRBD1. V gave up 3 bases and J gave up 4 bases; unmatched junction bases: 6. CDR1 is SEHNR and CDR2 is FQNEAQ in the germline V gene (reference sequence). The CDR3 runs to 15 residues. CDR3 DNA sequence: TGTGCCAGCAGCTTGGGGACAGGGATCGGCTATGGCTACACCTTC. Translation: CASSLGTGIGYGYTF. Full variable domain (remainder filled in from reference TRBV7-9 and TRBJ1-2): DTGVSQNPRHKITKRGQNVTFRCDPISEHNRLYWYRQTLGQGPEFLTYFQNEAQLEKSRLLSDRFSAERPKGSFSTLEIQRTEQGDSAMYLCASSLGTGIGYGYTFGSGTRLTVV.

This clonotype was counted a few times. CDR3 DNA: TGTGCCAGCAGTTCGAAGTTGCGGCAAGAGACCCAGTACTTC. This gives the protein CASSSKLRQETQYF. This chain links TRBV6-2 or TRBV6-3 with TRBJ2-5; D is unresolved. The germline V gene has CDR1 MNHEY and CDR2 SVGEGT. The CDR3 runs to 14 residues. The V gene lost 4 bases and the J gene lost 2 bases, with 11 bases spanning the gap.

The V call is TRBV10-2, the J call TRBJ2-4; the D gene is possibly TRBD2 (5 bases). V was shortened by 0 bases and J by 0 bases, with 9 bases between the two germline ends. This CDR3 comprises 16 residues. In germline, CDR1 is WSHSY, CDR2 SAAADI. The CDR3 loop is CASSESTGVAKNIQYF. CDR3 coding DNA: TGCGCCAGCAGTGAGTCGACCGGGGTAGCCAAAAACATTCAGTACTTC.

The chain combines TRBV7-9 with TRBJ1-1; no clear D gene. Trimming shortened V by 5 bases and J by 0 bases, and 16 bases separated the two germline ends. This CDR3 has 16 residues. In germline, CDR1 is SEHNR, CDR2 FQNEAQ (reference sequence). The CDR3 spells CASSRLRASLNTEAFF. CDR3 DNA: TGTGCCAGCAGCCGACTACGGGCCAGCCTGAACACTGAAGCTTTCTTT.

The table lists this clonotype with a few counts. The rearrangement uses TRBV29-1 and TRBJ1-2; 9 positions agree with TRBD1. The CDR3 runs to 14 residues. V was clipped by 7 bases and J by 2 bases; unmatched bases: 8. Germline V CDR1 and CDR2: SQVTM, ANQGSEA. CDR3 DNA sequence: TGCAGCGGGACCCTGACAGGGGGGAACTATGGCTACACCTTC. Protein sequence: CSGTLTGGNYGYTF.

The chain joins TRBV7-2 to TRBJ2-3; D remains unclear. The germline CDR1 and CDR2 sequences are SGHTA and FQGNSA. V lost 5 bases, J lost 2 bases, and 5 bases lay in between. This CDR3 is built from 12 residues. Written as DNA, the CDR3 is TGTGCCAGCAGCCATCCCACAGATACGCAGTATTTT. Translating it yields CASSHPTDTQYF.

This clonotype was found a few times. CDR3 in amino acids: CSVVGGGLGQPQHF. CDR3 sequence (DNA): TGCAGCGTTGTAGGGGGGGGGTTGGGGCAGCCCCAGCATTTT. The chain joins TRBV29-1 to TRBJ1-5, with D perhaps TRBD1 (6 bases). V was cut by 4 bases and J by 7 bases, with 17 bases left in between. Per germline, CDR1 SQVTM and CDR2 ANQGSEA. The CDR3 spans 14 residues.

The rearrangement uses TRBV6-5 and TRBJ2-2, with 7 bases that match TRBD1. The CDR3 sequence is 14 residues long. The V segment lost 6 bases and the J segment 7 bases; nucleotides outside the gene matches: 8. Germline V gives CDR1 MNHEY, CDR2 SVGAGI. The DNA of the CDR3 is TGTGCCAGCAGAAAGGGGGCGCGGATCGGGGAGCTGTTTTTT. Protein: CASRKGARIGELFF.

The gene calls are TRBV20-1 and TRBJ2-3, with 7 bases lining up with TRBD2. This CDR3 comprises 14 residues. Trimming at V came to 6 bases and at J to 3 bases, leaving 9 bases not matched to a gene. CDR1 is DFQATT, CDR2 SNEGSKA, per germline (reference sequence). The CDR3 loop reads CSAGAGGRTDTQYF. CDR3 in DNA: TGCAGTGCCGGGGCCGGGGGGAGGACAGATACGCAGTATTTT.

In its sample, this clonotype was seen a few times. The CDR3 loop is CASSLDRSLKPQHF. The CDR3 DNA is TGTGCCAGCAGTCTGGACAGATCTTTAAAGCCCCAGCATTTT. V usage is TRBV28 and J usage is TRBJ1-5; a weak D match, TRBD1 (6 bases). V dropped 5 bases and J dropped 8 bases, with 16 bases sitting between them. This CDR3 is built from 14 residues. From germline, CDR1 is MDHEN and CDR2 SYDVKM.

This clonotype appeared a few times. For the CDR3, the DNA is TGTGCCAGCGGTCTTAGGGCTAGCGGGAGAACCGGGGAGCTGTTTTTT. This translates into CASGLRASGRTGELFF. This rearrangement joins TRBV19 to TRBJ2-2; 10 bases line up with TRBD2. Trimming cost V 9 bases and J 5 bases; bases outside gene matches: 12. This CDR3 has 16 residues. Germline CDR1 and CDR2: LNHDA and SQIVND (reference sequence).

The chain has TRBV28 and TRBJ2-7; D not resolved. CDR1 and CDR2 (germline): MDHEN, SYDVKM. The V end was cut by 4 bases, the J end by 6 bases, with 10 bases between. The CDR3 totals 12 residues. CDR3 sequence (DNA): TGTGCCAGCAGTTCCGACACGGGCGAGCAGTACTTC. This encodes CASSSDTGEQYF.